The T cell receptor beta chain described here comes from a study of metastatic and nonmetastatic thyroid tumors (dated by TCRdb to the early 2020s). Context from the whole study: The researchers compared repertoires between peripheral blood samples and tumor or nodule tissue samples from patients with malignant or benign thyroid disease. Summary of the overall study and its limitations: In both blood and tumor samples, TCR beta diversity was reported to be significantly higher in malignant tumors than in benign nodules.

The library was made by PCR. TCRdb lists the instrument as Illumina HiSeq 4000. High-throughput sequencing was used to profile the TCR beta-chain CDR3 region of each patient. The study's processing was this. CDR3 differences across clinicopathological groups were used to build a classifier for discriminating distant-metastatic papillary thyroid cancer patients. To measure repertoire diversity the researchers used the Shannon index, while the Morisita-Horn index served to gauge how similar the tumor and blood repertoires were. TCRdb reprocessed the public reads (quality trimming at Q25 with fastp, clone calling with MiXCR) and kept in-frame beta chains. Clone size and V and J calls follow TCRdb, not the original study. The sample table holds 20,000 to 30,000 clones, of which roughly 26% were seen once. The ten largest account for approximately 6% of the sample. Before undergoing thyroid surgery, none of the patients had been given any kind of treatment. Using T-cell receptor beta sequencing, the study looked back at clinical samples from patients collected from the early 2010s to the late 2010s.

A distance of 11 bases separates the germline ends of V and J, which lose 5 bases and 4 bases respectively. There are 12 amino acids in the CDR3, from cysteine to phenylalanine inclusive. Kept here is only the CDR3 DNA, which spans 36 bases and is read in frame from base 1. For CDR1 and CDR2, the germline V gene (reference sequence) lists GTSNPN and SVGIG. A remark on this clone: Its antigen remains unidentified. No base quality information exists; no much larger clone differs at one position.

The V and J genes are TRBV30 and TRBJ1-2; the D gene is unclear. Sequencing was carried out using blood. This receptor was taken from a female donor with papillary thyroid cancer or a benign thyroid nodule (not recorded which). Some clones in this sample may be carry-over from other donors' samples. The CDR3 region has the sequence CAWQDGVYGYTF. The DNA sequence follows: TGTGCCTGGCAGGACGGAGTCTATGGCTACACCTTC.